A single sample is the source of the 20 T cell receptor beta chains below, sequenced in a study of blood T cell repertoires in COVID-19. Here immunoSEQ multiplex PCR was the method, and the copy in TCRdb shows in-frame clones only, minus some. The table lists fewer than 300,000 clones, about 87% of them singletons, with under 4.5% in the top ten. The sequencing input was peripheral blood. Source of these receptors: a man aged 60 to 75 who had recovered from COVID-19.

The genes are TRBV24-1 and TRBJ1-1; D perhaps matches TRBD1 (6 bases). The V gene's germline CDR1 is KGHDR and CDR2 SFDVKD. CDR3 size: 13 residues. V was shortened by 0 bases and J by 10 bases, with 11 bases between the two germline ends. This chain's CDR3 is CATSDLGGVGAFF. In nucleotides, the CDR3 is TGTGCCACCAGTGATTTGGGGGGCGTCGGAGCTTTCTTT.

This clone has just one count. This chain connects TRBV11-2 to TRBJ2-1; 7 bases align to TRBD1. The CDR3 length is 14 residues. Germline V lookup: CDR1 SGHAT, CDR2 FQNNGV. J gave up 3 bases and V 5 bases, and 4 bases lay outside the gene matches. The CDR3 sequence: CASSRQGIYNEQFF. CDR3 DNA: TGTGCCAGCAGCAGACAGGGAATCTACAATGAGCAGTTCTTC.

The chain uses TRBV7-8 and TRBJ1-4; 9 nucleotides agree with TRBD1. The CDR3 has 22 amino acids. Germline V lookup: CDR1 SGHVS, CDR2 FQNEAQ. V was clipped by 5 bases and J by 4 bases; unmatched bases: 26. The CDR3 sequence is CASSLSGPPVRDRELDNEKLFF. DNA for the CDR3: TGTGCCAGCAGCCTATCGGGACCCCCTGTTCGGGACAGGGAACTTGATAATGAAAAACTGTTTTTT.

The rearrangement joins TRBV10-3 to TRBJ1-3; D uncertain. The CDR3 runs 15 residues. CDR1 and CDR2 from the germline V gene are ENHRY and SYGVKD. Trimming took 0 bases from V and 0 from J, leaving 6 bases between them. The CDR3 DNA follows: TGTGCCATCAGTGAGTCGGAGTACTCTGGAAACACCATATATTTT. Translating it yields CAISESEYSGNTIYF.

The chain has TRBV5-4 and TRBJ1-3; D is possibly TRBD1 (6 bases). The V and J ends lost 4 bases and 4 bases respectively, with 15 bases between them. The CDR3 spans 15 residues. Germline V gene data show CDR1 as SGHNT and CDR2 as YYREEE (reference sequence). In DNA form, the CDR3 reads TGTGCCAGCAGCGCATCCACAGGGTTCGGAAACACCATATATTTT. This translates into CASSASTGFGNTIYF. The variable domain in full, completed from reference TRBV5-4 and TRBJ1-3, reads ETGVTQSPTHLIKTRGQQVTLRCSSQSGHNTVSWYQQALGQGPQFIFQYYREEENGRGNFPPRFSGLQFPNYSSELNVNALELDDSALYLCASSASTGFGNTIYFGEGSWLTVV.

The V gene is TRBV9, the J gene TRBJ1-2; D ambiguous. The CDR3 is made up of 11 amino acids. Trimming shortened V by 7 bases and J by 4 bases, and 8 bases separated the two germline ends. CDR1 is SGDLS and CDR2 is YYNGEE in the germline V gene. The CDR3, as DNA: TGTGCCAGCCTAGGACTCTATGGCTACACCTTC. This gives the protein CASLGLYGYTF.

The chain uses TRBV15 and TRBJ1-2, with a weak D call TRBD1 (6 bases). Looked up from germline, CDR1 is LNHNV and CDR2 is YYDKDF (reference sequence). There are 13 residues in the CDR3. Trimming cost V 5 bases and J 5 bases, with 12 bases left between them. This CDR3 is CATSFTGRYGYTF. The DNA of the CDR3 is TGTGCCACCAGCTTCACAGGGAGATATGGCTACACCTTC.

The V and J genes are TRBV9 and TRBJ2-5, with 8 bases identical to TRBD1. CDR3 length: 15 residues. In germline, CDR1 is SGDLS, CDR2 YYNGEE. The junction had 9 bases not matched to a gene; V was cut back by 3 bases and J by 5 bases. CDR3 in DNA: TGTGCCAGCAGCGCCCGGACAGGGTCGATGGAGACCCAGTACTTC. Amino acid sequence: CASSARTGSMETQYF. Complete variable domain (other parts from reference TRBV9 and TRBJ2-5): DSGVTQTPKHLITATGQRVTLRCSPRSGDLSVYWYQQSLDQGLQFLIQYYNGEERAKGNILERFSAQQFPDLHSELNLSSLELGDSALYFCASSARTGSMETQYFGPGTRLLVL.

V and J are TRBV19 and TRBJ1-6; the D is unclear. The CDR3 extends over 15 amino acids. V lost 0 bases to trimming and J lost 6 bases, with 9 bases between them. Germline assignment: CDR1 LNHDA and CDR2 SQIVND (reference sequence). The CDR3 nucleotides read TGTGCCAGTAGTATAGATGGCGGAACTAATTCACCCCTCCACTTT. This sequence encodes CASSIDGGTNSPLHF.

V is TRBV9 and J is TRBJ1-4, with 9 bases lining up with TRBD1. Trimming removed 4 bases from V and 7 bases from J; junction bases left unmatched: 8. CDR3 size: 15 residues. CDR1 and CDR2 (germline): SGDLS, YYNGEE. For the CDR3, the DNA is TGTGCCAGCAGCCCGGCGGGACAGGGTAGTGAAAAACTGTTTTTT. Its translation is CASSPAGQGSEKLFF.

The chain links TRBV6-2 or TRBV6-3 to TRBJ2-7; 12 nucleotides line up with TRBD1. The V and J ends lost 2 bases and 4 bases, in that order; junction bases with no gene match: 6. Per germline, CDR1 MNHEY and CDR2 SVGEGT. This CDR3 spans 16 amino acids. The CDR3 loop is CASSYPGTGGRYEQYF. For the CDR3, the DNA is TGTGCCAGCAGTTACCCCGGGACAGGGGGCCGGTACGAGCAGTACTTC.

The DNA for the CDR3 is TGTGCCAGCAGCCTACCGGCGGCAGGGAGGTCTTTCTTT. Protein: CASSLPAAGRSFF. The chain links TRBV14 to TRBJ1-1, with D possibly being TRBD1 (5 bases). CDR1 SGHDN and CDR2 FVKESK come from the germline V gene. The CDR3 spans 13 residues. V was clipped by 4 bases and J by 12 bases, with 18 bases between them.

In its sample, this clone was seen once. This chain uses TRBV9 with TRBJ2-1; possible D gene TRBD2, 6 bases. The CDR3 is 15 amino acids. The germline gives CDR1 SGDLS, CDR2 YYNGEE. Trimming shortened V by 0 bases and J by 7 bases, and 14 bases separated the two germline ends. The CDR3 region is CASSVEERAGNEQFF. CDR3 bases: TGTGCCAGCAGCGTAGAGGAGCGGGCTGGGAATGAGCAGTTCTTC.

The genes are TRBV11-2 and TRBJ1-1; D is unresolved. The V and J ends lost 3 bases and 0 bases respectively, with 8 bases between them. This CDR3 is 14 amino acids long. Germline CDR1 and CDR2: SGHAT and FQNNGV. In DNA form, the CDR3 reads TGTGCCAGCAGCTTGACACTCATGAACACTGAAGCTTTCTTT. It translates to CASSLTLMNTEAFF.

This sequence joins TRBV21-1 and TRBJ1-1. TRBV21-1 is a recognized pseudogene. The CDR3 length is 16 residues. The CDR3 region has the DNA TGTGCCAGCAGCAAAGCTACTAGAGACAAGAACACTGAAGCTTTCTTT. Translating it yields CASSKATRDKNTEAFF.

J is TRBJ2-4 and V is TRBV29-1, with 7 bases fitting TRBD1. The V and J ends lost 5 bases and 9 bases, in that order; junction bases with no gene match: 7. This CDR3 comprises 12 residues. Germline-derived CDR1 and CDR2 are SQVTM and ANQGSEA. The CDR3 sequence is CSVTTGNAIQYF. In nucleotides, the CDR3 is TGCAGCGTTACGACAGGGAATGCCATTCAGTACTTC. Combining the CDR3 with reference TRBV29-1 and TRBJ2-4 gives the whole variable domain SAVISQKPSRDICQRGTSLTIQCQVDSQVTMMFWYRQQPGQSLTLIATANQGSEATYESGFVIDKFPISRPNLTFSTLTVSNMSPEDSSIYLCSVTTGNAIQYFGAGTRLSVL.

This clone was detected once. This chain joins TRBV5-1 and TRBJ2-1, with TRBD2 identical over 7 bases. Germline V lookup: CDR1 SGHRS, CDR2 YFSETQ. Trimming took 4 bases from V and 9 from J; bases not matched to a gene: 10. The CDR3 has 14 residues. This CDR3 reads CASSLVGGGAEQFF. In nucleotides, the CDR3 is TGCGCCAGCAGCCTAGTGGGCGGGGGTGCTGAGCAGTTCTTC.

The chain recombines TRBV19 with TRBJ1-3; D call uncertain. The CDR3 is 14 amino acids. The V end lost 6 bases, the J end lost 4 bases, and 13 bases lay between the germline ends. Germline lookup yields CDR1 LNHDA and CDR2 SQIVND (reference sequence). The CDR3 DNA reads as TGTGCCAGTAGGACGGACTCATGGGGAAACACCATATATTTT. Translated, it gives CASRTDSWGNTIYF. The entire variable domain, with the rest obtained from reference TRBV19 and TRBJ1-3, is as follows: DGGITQSPKYLFRKEGQNVTLSCEQNLNHDAMYWYRQDPGQGLRLIYYSQIVNDFQKGDIAEGYSVSREKKESFPLTVTSAQKNPTAFYLCASRTDSWGNTIYFGEGSWLTVV.

This clone was picked up a small number of times. The V gene is TRBV3-1 (or the pseudogene TRBV3-2), the J gene TRBJ2-1; D unresolved. The CDR3 is made up of 13 amino acids. Germline loops: CDR1 LGHDT, CDR2 YNNKEL (reference sequence). The ends were cut back, 0 bases at V and 4 bases at J, with 4 bases in the middle. The CDR3 loop is CASSQDRYNEQFF. The CDR3 region has the DNA TGTGCCAGCAGCCAAGACAGATACAATGAGCAGTTCTTC.

The V and J genes are TRBV6-5 and TRBJ1-4; D perhaps matches TRBD1 (6 bases). CDR1 and CDR2 from the germline V gene are MNHEY and SVGAGI. CDR3 length: 15 residues. Trimming pared 5 bases from V and 0 bases from J, leaving 10 bases between. In DNA form, the CDR3 reads TGTGCCAGCAGTACCCAGGGGACAACTAATGAAAAACTGTTTTTT. This codes for CASSTQGTTNEKLFF.